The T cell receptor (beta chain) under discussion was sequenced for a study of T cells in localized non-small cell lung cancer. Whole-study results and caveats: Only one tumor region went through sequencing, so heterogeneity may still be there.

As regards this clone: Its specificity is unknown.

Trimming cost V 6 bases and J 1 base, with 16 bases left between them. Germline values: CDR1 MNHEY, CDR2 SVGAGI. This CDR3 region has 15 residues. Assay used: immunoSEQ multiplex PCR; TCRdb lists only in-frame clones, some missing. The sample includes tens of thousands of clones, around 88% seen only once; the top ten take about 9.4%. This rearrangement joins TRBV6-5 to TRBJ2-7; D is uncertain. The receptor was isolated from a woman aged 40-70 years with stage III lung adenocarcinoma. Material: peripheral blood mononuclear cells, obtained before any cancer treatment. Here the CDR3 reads CASRQGRAASYEQYF. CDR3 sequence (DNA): TGTGCCAGCAGACAAGGTAGGGCAGCATCCTACGAGCAGTACTTC.